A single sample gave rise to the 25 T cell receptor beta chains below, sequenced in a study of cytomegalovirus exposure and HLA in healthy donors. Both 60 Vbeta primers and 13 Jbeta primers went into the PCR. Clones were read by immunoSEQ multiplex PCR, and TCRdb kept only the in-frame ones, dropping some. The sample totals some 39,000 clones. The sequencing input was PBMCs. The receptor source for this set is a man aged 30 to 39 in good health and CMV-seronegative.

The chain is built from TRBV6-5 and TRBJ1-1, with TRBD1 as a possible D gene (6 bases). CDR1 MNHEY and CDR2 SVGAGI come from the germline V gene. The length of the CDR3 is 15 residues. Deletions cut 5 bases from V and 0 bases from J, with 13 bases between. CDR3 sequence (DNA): TGTGCCAGCAGTAGAGGGGGACTAATGAACACTGAAGCTTTCTTT. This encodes CASSRGGLMNTEAFF.

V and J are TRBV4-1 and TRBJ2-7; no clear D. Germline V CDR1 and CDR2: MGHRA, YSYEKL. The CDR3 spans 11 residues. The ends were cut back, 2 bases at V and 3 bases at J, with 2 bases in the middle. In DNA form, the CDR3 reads TGCGCCAGCAGCCAACACTACGAGCAGTACTTC. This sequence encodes CASSQHYEQYF.

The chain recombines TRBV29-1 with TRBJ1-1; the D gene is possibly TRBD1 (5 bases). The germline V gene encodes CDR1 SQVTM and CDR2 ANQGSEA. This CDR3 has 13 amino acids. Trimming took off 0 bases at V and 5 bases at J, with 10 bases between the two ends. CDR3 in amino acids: CSVEDRAGTEAFF. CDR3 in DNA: TGCAGCGTTGAAGACAGGGCCGGGACTGAAGCTTTCTTT.

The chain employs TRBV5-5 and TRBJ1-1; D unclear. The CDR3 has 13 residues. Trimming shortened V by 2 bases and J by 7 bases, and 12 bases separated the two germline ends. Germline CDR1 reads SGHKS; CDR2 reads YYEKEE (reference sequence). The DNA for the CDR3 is TGTGCCAGCAGCTTCCCGGGGAGCGTTGAAGCTTTCTTT. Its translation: CASSFPGSVEAFF.

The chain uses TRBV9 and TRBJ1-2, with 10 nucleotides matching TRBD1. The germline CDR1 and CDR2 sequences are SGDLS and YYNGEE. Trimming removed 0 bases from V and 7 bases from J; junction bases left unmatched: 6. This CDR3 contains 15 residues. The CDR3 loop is CASSVGDRGAPGYTF. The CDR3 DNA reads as TGTGCCAGCAGCGTAGGGGACAGGGGCGCCCCTGGCTACACCTTC.

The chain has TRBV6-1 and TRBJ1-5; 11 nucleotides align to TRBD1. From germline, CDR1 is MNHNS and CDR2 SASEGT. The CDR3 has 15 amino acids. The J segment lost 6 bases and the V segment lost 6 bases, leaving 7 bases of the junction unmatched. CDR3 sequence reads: CASRAGTGGFQPQHF. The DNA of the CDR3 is TGTGCCAGCAGAGCCGGGACAGGGGGATTTCAGCCCCAGCATTTT.

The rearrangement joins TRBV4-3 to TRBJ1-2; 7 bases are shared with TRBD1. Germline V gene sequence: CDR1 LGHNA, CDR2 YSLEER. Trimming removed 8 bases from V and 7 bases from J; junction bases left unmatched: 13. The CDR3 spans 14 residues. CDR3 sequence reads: CASESERGLGGYTF. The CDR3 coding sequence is TGCGCCAGCGAATCCGAAAGGGGGCTGGGTGGCTACACCTTC.

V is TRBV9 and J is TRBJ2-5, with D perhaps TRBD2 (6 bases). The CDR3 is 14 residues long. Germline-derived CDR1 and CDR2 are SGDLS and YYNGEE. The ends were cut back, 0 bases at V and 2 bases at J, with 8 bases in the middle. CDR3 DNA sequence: TGTGCCAGCAGCGTAGAACTAGCTCAAGAGACCCAGTACTTC. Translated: CASSVELAQETQYF.

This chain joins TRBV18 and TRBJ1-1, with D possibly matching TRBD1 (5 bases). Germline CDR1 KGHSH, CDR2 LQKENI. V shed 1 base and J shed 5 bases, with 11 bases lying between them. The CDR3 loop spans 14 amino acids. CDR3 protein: CASSPQGAQTEAFF. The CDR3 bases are TGTGCCAGCTCACCACAAGGGGCGCAAACTGAAGCTTTCTTT.

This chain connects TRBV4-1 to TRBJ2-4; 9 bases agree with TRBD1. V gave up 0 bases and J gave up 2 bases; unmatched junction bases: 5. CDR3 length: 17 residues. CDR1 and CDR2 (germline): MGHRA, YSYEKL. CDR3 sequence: CASSQDEGTGTKNIQYF. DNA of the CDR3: TGCGCCAGCAGCCAAGATGAGGGGACAGGGACCAAAAACATTCAGTACTTC.

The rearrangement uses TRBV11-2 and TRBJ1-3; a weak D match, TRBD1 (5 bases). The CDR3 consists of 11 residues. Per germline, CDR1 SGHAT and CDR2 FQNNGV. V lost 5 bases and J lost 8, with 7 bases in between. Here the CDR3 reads CASSPRDTIYF. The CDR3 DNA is TGTGCCAGCAGCCCCAGGGACACCATATATTTT.

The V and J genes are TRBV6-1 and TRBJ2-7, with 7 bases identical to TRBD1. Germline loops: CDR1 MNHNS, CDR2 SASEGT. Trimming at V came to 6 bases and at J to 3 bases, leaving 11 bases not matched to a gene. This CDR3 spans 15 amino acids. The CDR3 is CASSESAGGNYEQYF. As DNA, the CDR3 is TGTGCCAGCAGCGAAAGCGCAGGGGGAAACTACGAGCAGTACTTC.

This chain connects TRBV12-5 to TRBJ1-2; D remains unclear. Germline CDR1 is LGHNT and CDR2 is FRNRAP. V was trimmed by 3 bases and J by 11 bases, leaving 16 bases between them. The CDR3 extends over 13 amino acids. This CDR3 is CASGLGGLYEYTF. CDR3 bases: TGTGCTAGTGGTTTAGGTGGACTCTATGAGTACACCTTC.

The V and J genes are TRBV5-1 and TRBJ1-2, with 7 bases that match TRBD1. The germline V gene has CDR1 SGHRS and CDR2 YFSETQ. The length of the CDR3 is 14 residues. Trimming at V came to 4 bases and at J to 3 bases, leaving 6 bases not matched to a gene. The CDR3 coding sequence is TGCGCCAGCAGCCGGGGACAGAACGACTATGGCTACACCTTC. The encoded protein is CASSRGQNDYGYTF.

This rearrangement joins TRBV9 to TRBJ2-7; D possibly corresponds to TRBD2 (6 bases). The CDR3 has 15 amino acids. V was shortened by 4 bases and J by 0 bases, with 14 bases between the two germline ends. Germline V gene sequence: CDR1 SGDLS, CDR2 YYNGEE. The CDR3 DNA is TGTGCCAGCAGCACCGGGACTGGGAGCTCCTACGAGCAGTACTTC. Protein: CASSTGTGSSYEQYF.

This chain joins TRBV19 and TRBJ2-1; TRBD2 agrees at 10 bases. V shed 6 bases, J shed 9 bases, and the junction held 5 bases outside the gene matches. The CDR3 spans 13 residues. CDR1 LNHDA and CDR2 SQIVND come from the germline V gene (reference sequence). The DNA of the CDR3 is TGTGCCAGTAGGGCTAGCGGGGGTGGTGAGCAGTTCTTC. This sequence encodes CASRASGGGEQFF.

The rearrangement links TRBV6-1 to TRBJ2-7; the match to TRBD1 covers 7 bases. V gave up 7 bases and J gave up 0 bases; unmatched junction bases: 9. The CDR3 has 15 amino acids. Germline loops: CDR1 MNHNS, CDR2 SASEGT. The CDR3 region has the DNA TGTGCCAGCACCGCTCAGGGGGTCTTCTCCTACGAGCAGTACTTC. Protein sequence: CASTAQGVFSYEQYF.

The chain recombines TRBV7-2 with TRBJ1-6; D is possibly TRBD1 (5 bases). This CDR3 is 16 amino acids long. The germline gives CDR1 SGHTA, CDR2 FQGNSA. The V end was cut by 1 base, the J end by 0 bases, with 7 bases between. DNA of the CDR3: TGTGCCAGCAGCTTAGAAGGGGACTCCTATAATTCACCCCTCCACTTT. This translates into CASSLEGDSYNSPLHF.

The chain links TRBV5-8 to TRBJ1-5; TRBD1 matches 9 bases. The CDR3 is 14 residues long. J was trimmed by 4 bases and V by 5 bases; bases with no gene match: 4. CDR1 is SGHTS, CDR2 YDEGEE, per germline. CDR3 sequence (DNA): TGTGCCAGCAGTCCGGGACAGGGTAATCAGCCCCAGCATTTT. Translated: CASSPGQGNQPQHF.

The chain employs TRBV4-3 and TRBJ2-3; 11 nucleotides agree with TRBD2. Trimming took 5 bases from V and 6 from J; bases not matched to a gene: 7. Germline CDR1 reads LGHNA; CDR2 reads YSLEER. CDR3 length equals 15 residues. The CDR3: CASSDSGGAYDTQYF. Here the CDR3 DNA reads TGCGCCAGCAGCGATAGCGGGGGGGCCTATGATACGCAGTATTTT.

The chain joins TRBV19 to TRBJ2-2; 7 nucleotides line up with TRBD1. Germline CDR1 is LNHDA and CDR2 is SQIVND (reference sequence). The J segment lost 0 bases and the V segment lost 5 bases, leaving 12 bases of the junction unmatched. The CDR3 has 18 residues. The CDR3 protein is CASSLRTGVFANTGELFF. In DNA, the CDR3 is TGTGCCAGTAGTCTGAGGACAGGAGTTTTCGCGAACACCGGGGAGCTGTTTTTT.

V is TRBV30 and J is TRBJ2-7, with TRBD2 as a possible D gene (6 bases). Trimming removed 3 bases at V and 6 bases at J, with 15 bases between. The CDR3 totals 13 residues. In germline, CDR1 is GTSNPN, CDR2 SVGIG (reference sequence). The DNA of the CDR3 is TGTGCCTGGAGGCCGGAGGGCCTGGGCGAGCAGTACTTC. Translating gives CAWRPEGLGEQYF.

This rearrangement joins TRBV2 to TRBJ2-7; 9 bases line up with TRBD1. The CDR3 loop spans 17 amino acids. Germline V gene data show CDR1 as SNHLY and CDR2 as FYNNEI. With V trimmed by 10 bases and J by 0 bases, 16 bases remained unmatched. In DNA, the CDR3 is TGTGCCACCGCCCACAGGGGGCGGCAACACACCTCCTACGAGCAGTACTTC. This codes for CATAHRGRQHTSYEQYF.

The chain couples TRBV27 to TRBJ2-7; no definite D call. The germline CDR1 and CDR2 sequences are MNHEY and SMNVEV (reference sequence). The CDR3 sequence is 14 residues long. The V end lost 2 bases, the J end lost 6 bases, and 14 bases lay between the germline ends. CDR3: CASSLDGWSSEQYF. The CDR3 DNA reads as TGTGCCAGCAGTTTAGATGGCTGGTCTTCCGAGCAGTACTTC.

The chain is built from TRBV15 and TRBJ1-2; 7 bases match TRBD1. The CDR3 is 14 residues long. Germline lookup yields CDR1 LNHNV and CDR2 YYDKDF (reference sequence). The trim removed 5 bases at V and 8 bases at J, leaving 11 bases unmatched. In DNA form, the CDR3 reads TGTGCCACCAGCCCTAAGGAGGGGGCGCAAGGCTACACCTTC. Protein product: CATSPKEGAQGYTF.